This TCR beta chain comes out of a study of radiotherapy plus CTLA-4 blockade in lung cancer. Whole-study context: Objective response rate was about 18%; disease control rate, about 28%. Study-wide results and limits: Peripheral blood showed expansion of tumor-derived TCR clones after radiotherapy and ipilimumab. Dynamics of early blood T cell clones, together with interferon-beta, were reportedly the best predictors of response.

Assay used: immunoSEQ multiplex PCR; TCRdb lists only in-frame clones, some missing. Among over 70,000 clones, approximately 83% were seen once, and the ten largest hold approximately 2%. The study treated chemo-refractory metastatic non-small-cell lung cancer patients with focal radiation plus ipilimumab CTLA-4 blockade. Notes on this clone: The antigen remains unidentified.

Germline assignment: CDR1 LNHDA and CDR2 SQIVND (reference sequence). V was trimmed by 5 bases and J by 7 bases, leaving 15 bases between them. The CDR3 spans 15 residues. The sequence was obtained from a human donor with non-small cell lung cancer who had a partial response to radiotherapy plus ipilimumab. The V and J genes are TRBV19 and TRBJ1-6, with D hard to call. The sequencing used peripheral blood, collected from a patient treated with radiotherapy plus ipilimumab. The CDR3 sequence: CASSPRPGGNSPLHF. The CDR3 DNA reads TGTGCCAGTAGTCCCAGACCAGGAGGGAATTCACCCCTCCACTTT. Variable domain in full (rest from reference TRBV19 and TRBJ1-6): DGGITQSPKYLFRKEGQNVTLSCEQNLNHDAMYWYRQDPGQGLRLIYYSQIVNDFQKGDIAEGYSVSREKKESFPLTVTSAQKNPTAFYLCASSPRPGGNSPLHFGNGTRLTVT.